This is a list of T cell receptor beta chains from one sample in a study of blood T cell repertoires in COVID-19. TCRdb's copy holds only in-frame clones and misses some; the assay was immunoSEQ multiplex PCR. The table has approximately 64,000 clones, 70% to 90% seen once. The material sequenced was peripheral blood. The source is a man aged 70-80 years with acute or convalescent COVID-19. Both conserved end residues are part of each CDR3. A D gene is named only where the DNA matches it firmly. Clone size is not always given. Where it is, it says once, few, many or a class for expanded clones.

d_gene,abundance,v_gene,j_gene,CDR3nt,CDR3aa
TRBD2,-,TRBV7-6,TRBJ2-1,TGTGCCAGCAGCTCCTTAGCGGGGCGCTACAATGAGCAGTTCTTC,CASSSLAGRYNEQFF
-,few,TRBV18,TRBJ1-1,TGTGCCAGCTCACTACCCCCAGGCTACCCGAACACTGAAGCTTTCTTT,CASSLPPGYPNTEAFF
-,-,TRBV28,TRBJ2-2,TGTGCCAGCAGTTCTCTTGCGGGGCTTGGCGGGGAGCTGTTTTTT,CASSSLAGLGGELFF
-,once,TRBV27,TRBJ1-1,TGTGCCAGCAGTGGGGGGACCGCTGGGACTGAAGCTTTCTTT,CASSGGTAGTEAFF
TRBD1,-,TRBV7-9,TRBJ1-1,TGTGCCAGCAGCAGGTGGACAGGGTTGAACACTGAAGCTTTCTTT,CASSRWTGLNTEAFF
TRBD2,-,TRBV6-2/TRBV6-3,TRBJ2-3,TGTGCCAGCAGTTACGGTCGGGACTACAGCACAGATACGCAGTATTTT,CASSYGRDYSTDTQYF
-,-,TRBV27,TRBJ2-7,TGTGCCAGCGCCTACAGGGGGGGCTACGAGCAGTACTTC,CASAYRGGYEQYF
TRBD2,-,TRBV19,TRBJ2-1,TGTGCCAGCGCCCTGCGGGCGGGGGACAATGAGCAGTTCTTC,CASALRAGDNEQFF
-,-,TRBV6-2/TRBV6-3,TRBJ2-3,TGTGCCAGCAGTATGTGGGGGCACACAGATACGCAGTATTTT,CASSMWGHTDTQYF
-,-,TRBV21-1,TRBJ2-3,TGTGCCAGCAGCAAAGTGGGGCGATACACAGATACGCAGTATTTT,CASSKVGRYTDTQYF
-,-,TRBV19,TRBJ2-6,TGTGCCAGTAGTGACACCTCTGGGGCCAACGTCCTGACTTTC,CASSDTSGANVLTF
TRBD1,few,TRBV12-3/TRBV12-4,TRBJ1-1,TGTGCCAGCAGTTACAGGGGAACCACTGAAGCTTTCTTT,CASSYRGTTEAFF
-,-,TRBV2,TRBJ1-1,TGTGCCTGCCAGGACAGAGAGAACACTGAAGCTTTCTTT,CACQDRENTEAFF
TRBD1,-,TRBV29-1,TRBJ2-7,TGCAGCGTTGTCCGCCCAGGGGGCGAGCAGTACTTC,CSVVRPGGEQYF
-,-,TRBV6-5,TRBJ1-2,TGTGCCAGCAGTTCCCACTCCCAAACCCGCGGCTACACCTTC,CASSSHSQTRGYTF
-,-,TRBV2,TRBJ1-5,TGTGCCAGCAGTGATTGGCATATGGGCAATCAGCCCCAGCATTTT,CASSDWHMGNQPQHF
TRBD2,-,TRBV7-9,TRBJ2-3,TGTGCCAGCAGCTTTTCGACTAGCCCCAGCACAGATACGCAGTATTTT,CASSFSTSPSTDTQYF
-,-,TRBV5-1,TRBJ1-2,TGCGCCAGCAGATTATCGGGGTACTATGGCTACACCTTC,CASRLSGYYGYTF
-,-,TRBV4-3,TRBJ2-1,TGCGCCAGCAGCCAAGACTCTCTGGGCAGGGCCTCCTACAATGAGCAGTTCTTC,CASSQDSLGRASYNEQFF
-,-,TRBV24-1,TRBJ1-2,TGTGCCACCAGTGATTTAGGGACTAGACATGGCTACACCTTC,CATSDLGTRHGYTF
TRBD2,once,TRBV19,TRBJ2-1,TGTGCCAGTAGTGTATTATCTGGGACTAGCTACAATGAGCAGTTCTTC,CASSVLSGTSYNEQFF
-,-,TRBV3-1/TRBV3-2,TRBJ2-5,TGTGCCAGCAGCCAAGACCCCGAGGGGGTGTCCCAAGAGACCCAGTACTTC,CASSQDPEGVSQETQYF
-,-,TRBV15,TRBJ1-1,TGTGCCACCAGCAGAGGGGGAGGGGTCCCGAGAGCTTTCTTT,CATSRGGGVPRAFF
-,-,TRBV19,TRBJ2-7,TGTGCCAGTAGTATGAGACTAGTTTACGAGCAGTACTTC,CASSMRLVYEQYF
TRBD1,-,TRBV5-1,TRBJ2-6,TGCGCCAGCAGCCGGGGACAGGGGGCAGGTGGGGCCAACGTCCTGACTTTC,CASSRGQGAGGANVLTF
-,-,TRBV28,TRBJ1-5,TGTGCCAGCAGTTTGAGTTATAGCAATCAGCCCCAGCATTTT,CASSLSYSNQPQHF
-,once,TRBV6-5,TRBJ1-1,TGTGCCAGCAGCCGGGGGACCTCCGAAGCTTTCTTT,CASSRGTSEAFF
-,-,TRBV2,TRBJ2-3,TGTGCCAGCAGTGGCCAGTCCGTTAGCACAGATACGCAGTATTTT,CASSGQSVSTDTQYF
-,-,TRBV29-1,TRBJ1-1,TGCAGCGTTGAAGTAGACAGGATGAACACTGAAGCTTTCTTT,CSVEVDRMNTEAFF
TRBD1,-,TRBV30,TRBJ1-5,TGTGCCTGGAATGGACAGGACAATCAGCCCCAGCATTTT,CAWNGQDNQPQHF
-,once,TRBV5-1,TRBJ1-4,TGCGCCAGCAGTTACACTGGTGGGGCGATTAATGAAAAACTGTTTTTT,CASSYTGGAINEKLFF
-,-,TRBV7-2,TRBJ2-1,TGTGCCAGCAGCTTATACTTAAGGAGCTCCTACAATGAGCAGTTCTTC,CASSLYLRSSYNEQFF
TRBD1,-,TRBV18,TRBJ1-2,TGTGCCAGCTCACCGAACGGACAGGGCATAGGTGGCTACACCTTC,CASSPNGQGIGGYTF
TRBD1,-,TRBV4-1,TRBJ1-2,TGCGCCAGCAGCCCCGGACAGGGGGACTATGGCTACACCTTC,CASSPGQGDYGYTF
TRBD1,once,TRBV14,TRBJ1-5,TGTGCCAGCAGCCGACAGGGGGAACTTCTTATGGATCAGCCCCAGCATTTT,CASSRQGELLMDQPQHF
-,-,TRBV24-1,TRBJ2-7,TGTGCCACCAGTGATCGGAGGGGAGGCGAGCAGTACTTC,CATSDRRGGEQYF
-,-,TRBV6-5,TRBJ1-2,TGTGCCAGCAGCTCCCAGAGGTTCCATGGCTACACCTTC,CASSSQRFHGYTF
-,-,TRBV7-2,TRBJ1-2,TGTGCCAGCAGCTTAGCGCCGGCTAGAGCTAACTATGGCTACACCTTC,CASSLAPARANYGYTF
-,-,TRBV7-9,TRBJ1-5,TGTGCCAGCAGCTTCGGGGGGGTGGACAATCAGCCCCAGCATTTT,CASSFGGVDNQPQHF
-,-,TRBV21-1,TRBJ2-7,TGTGCCAGCAACACGACAGAACCACGTGGGCAGTACTTC,CASNTTEPRGQYF